The text below deals with one TCR beta chain. Its cognate antigen has yet to be identified. Base qualities are missing; no much larger clone stands one base away. Its CDR3 holds 18 amino acids, cysteine through phenylalanine. The kept DNA is CDR3 alone, 54 bases in frame from the first base. V and J are trimmed by 3 bases and 8 bases, and the gene matches miss 19 bases of the junction. The germline V gene encodes CDR1 LNHNV and CDR2 YYDKDF (reference sequence). Participants in the prospective study were aged roughly 18 to 95 years, lived in 20 to 25 United States geographic areas, and enrolled through a virtual design. In the prospective study, cohorts were assigned on the basis of participant-reported clinical history obtained from a screening survey and a study questionnaire. Exposed participants had been in contact with someone with a PCR-confirmed or clinician-diagnosed COVID-19 case within 2 weeks of study entry. In the prospective study, whole blood, serum and a nasopharyngeal or oropharyngeal swab were collected from each participant by mobile phlebotomists. Prospective study participants could optionally give additional blood draws and questionnaires over a roughly 2-month period. Prospective study blood samples were shipped either frozen or at room temperature before DNA extraction.

The sample comes from a study of blood T cell repertoires in COVID-19 (dated by TCRdb to about 2020). At the level of the whole study: Samples from collaborators originated in the United States, Italy and Spain and spanned both the acute and convalescent phases of COVID-19. The material from the prospective study consisted of cDNA or gDNA derived from T cells, B-cell-depleted T cells, or PBMCs. The samples were drawn from two sources: the first 160 participants of the ongoing ImmuneRACE study, and 1,000 to 1,500 subjects contributed by 6 global collaborators. The repertoires were released in a freely available public database intended as a resource for research on the immune response to SARS-CoV-2. Where HLA class I and class II types were available, the types were taken from metadata supplied by the sample provider, not from assay-based typing. Sample metadata almost always included a de-identified subject ID, COVID-19 status, age in years and sex. The dataset comprised deeply sampled blood TCRbeta repertoires from subjects exposed to, actively infected with, or recovered from COVID-19. Overall study results and their limits: How much clinical and demographic metadata was included differed by source and by participant, and the metadata was provided uncurated.

The immunoSEQ Assay, a bias-controlled multiplex PCR, was used to amplify TCRbeta CDR3 regions from genomic DNA. For the original study's pipeline: The number of nucleated cells in each sample was estimated from the amplification of reference gene primers within the assay. Sequence reads were collapsed and filtered to measure the absolute abundance of every unique TCRbeta CDR3 rearrangement. For each sample, productive Simpson clonality was calculated as the square root of Simpson's diversity index over productive rearrangements. Drawn from immuneACCESS, this table holds only the in-frame rearrangements with V and J called that TCRdb kept. Clones are partly lost; checked studies trace under half to an unresolved V gene and leave the rest unexplained. V and J calls and clone size are copied from that table; D and trimming were computed from the DNA. This sample gives 150,000 to 200,000 clones in total; about four fifths of them show up just once. The ten top clones hold under 4% of the sample.

This TCR was sampled from a woman aged 25 to 39 who had been exposed to COVID-19. Recombination joined TRBV15 with TRBJ2-5, with 9 bases in between that match TRBD1. The material sequenced was PBMCs or T cells enriched from blood (not recorded which). The CDR3 corresponds to CATSSPEGQGMGYSTQYF. The nucleotide sequence is TGTGCCACCAGCAGCCCTGAGGGACAGGGAATGGGGTACTCAACCCAGTACTTC. With all but the CDR3 taken from the reference TRBV15 and TRBJ2-5 genes, the full variable domain is: DAMVIQNPRYQVTQFGKPVTLSCSQTLNHNVMYWYQQKSSQAPKLLFHYYDKDFNNEADTPDNFQSRRPNTSFCFLDIRSPGLGDTAMYLCATSSPEGQGMGYSTQYFGPGTRLLVL.